This passage covers 13 T cell receptor beta chains from one sample sequenced in a study of patients and donors after allogeneic stem cell transplantation. A single record per CDR3 protein comes from TCRdb applying MiXCR to the RT-PCR reads. This table holds about a million distinct CDR3 sequences, roughly 18% found once. Source material: blood, either unsorted or a sorted T cell fraction (not recorded which). The receptors shown here come from a human donor who was either an allogeneic HSCT recipient or a stem cell or donor lymphocyte infusion donor (not recorded which). It is not recorded whose cells these are; they may come from a transplant donor.

This chain uses TRBV7-2 with TRBJ1-5; no firm D call. Germline V gene lookup returns CDR1 SGHTA and CDR2 FQGNSA. This CDR3 has 14 amino acids. Between the trimmed V and J ends, which lost 1 base and 3 bases, there was a span of 7 bases. The CDR3 protein is CASSLVPHNQPQHF. CDR3 sequence (DNA): TGTGCCAGCAGCTTAGTCCCCCACAATCAGCCCCAGCATTTT.

The V call is TRBV2, the J call TRBJ1-2; TRBD1 matches 11 bases. The CDR3 totals 13 residues. The ends lost 6 bases at V and 7 bases at J; junction bases unmatched: 4. Germline V gene lookup returns CDR1 SNHLY and CDR2 FYNNEI. The CDR3 DNA reads TGTGCCAGCAGAGGACAGGGGGCGAGTGGCTACACCTTC. It is translated as CASRGQGASGYTF. The whole variable domain, remainder taken from reference TRBV2 and TRBJ1-2, is EPEVTQTPSHQVTQMGQEVILRCVPISNHLYFYWYRQILGQKVEFLVSFYNNEISEKSEIFDDQFSVERPDGSNFTLKIRSTKLEDSAMYFCASRGQGASGYTFGSGTRLTVV.

This clonotype was counted only a few times. The chain is built from TRBV30 and TRBJ1-1; the D is unclear. This CDR3 spans 10 amino acids. CDR1 and CDR2 (germline): GTSNPN, SVGIG (reference sequence). Trimming stripped 5 bases from V and 8 bases from J, with 9 bases between. This chain's CDR3 is CAWVRVEAFF. CDR3 DNA: TGTGCCTGGGTCAGAGTGGAAGCTTTCTTT.

This clonotype was counted ten times or more. The chain has TRBV3-1 and TRBJ2-3, with D tentatively TRBD1 or TRBD2 (7 bases each). The CDR3 length is 14 residues. Trimming stripped 4 bases from V and 3 bases from J, with 11 bases between. Germline V gene lookup returns CDR1 LGHDT and CDR2 YNNKEL (reference sequence). As DNA, the CDR3 is TGTGCCAGCAGCCCCCAGGGGGGGACAGATACGCAGTATTTT. Translating gives CASSPQGGTDTQYF.

The V and J genes are TRBV4-3 and TRBJ1-2, with D perhaps TRBD1 (5 bases). The CDR3 contains 14 residues. Germline lookup yields CDR1 LGHNA and CDR2 YSLEER. V was clipped by 4 bases and J by 4 bases, with 13 bases between them. The CDR3 DNA reads TGCGCCAGCAGCCCCCGCGGGACTGCCTATGGCTACACCTTC. This gives the protein CASSPRGTAYGYTF.

This clonotype was seen more than once but under ten times. The chain couples TRBV29-1 to TRBJ2-1, with 7 bases that match TRBD2. The germline CDR1 and CDR2 sequences are SQVTM and ANQGSEA. Trimming removed 7 bases from V and 8 bases from J; junction bases left unmatched: 11. The CDR3 covers 13 residues. The CDR3 protein is CSGRELGWDEQFF. The CDR3 nucleotides read TGCAGCGGGCGGGAGTTGGGGTGGGATGAGCAGTTCTTC.

This CDR3 is CASSPREGHTEAFF. The CDR3 coding sequence is TGTGCCAGCAGCCCCCGCGAGGGGCACACTGAAGCTTTCTTT. The chain joins TRBV7-9 to TRBJ1-1; a weak D match, TRBD1 (5 bases). Germline V gene lookup returns CDR1 SEHNR and CDR2 FQNEAQ (reference sequence). V gave up 5 bases and J gave up 3 bases, with 13 bases separating them. This CDR3 is 14 amino acids long.

CDR3 DNA sequence: TGTGCCAGTACCCTCGGGACAGGGACCTACGAGCAGTACTTC. Translating it yields CASTLGTGTYEQYF. The J gene is TRBJ2-7, the V gene TRBV19, with TRBD1 matching over 9 bases. This CDR3 contains 14 residues. Germline V gene lookup returns CDR1 LNHDA and CDR2 SQIVND (reference sequence). V gave up 7 bases and J gave up 2 bases; unmatched junction bases: 6.

In the case of this clonotype: A read error may explain this, as a much larger clone is one base away. The rearrangement joins TRBV7-9 to TRBJ1-4; no clear D gene. The CDR3 runs 14 residues. Deletions cut 3 bases from V and 8 bases from J, with 13 bases between. Germline loops: CDR1 SEHNR, CDR2 FQNEAQ (reference sequence). CDR3 coding DNA: TGTGCCAGCAGCTTTGGCGTAGGCTTGGAAAAACTGTTTTTT. It encodes CASSFGVGLEKLFF.

This clonotype has a handful of counts. The chain is built from TRBV12-3 or TRBV12-4 and TRBJ2-3; D is perhaps TRBD2 (6 bases). This CDR3 contains 17 residues. V shed 6 bases and J shed 0 bases, with 19 bases lying between them. CDR3 sequence: CASSPVRAGSSTDTQYF. The CDR3 DNA follows: TGTGCCAGCAGCCCCGTGAGGGCGGGGAGTAGCACAGATACGCAGTATTTT.

This rearrangement joins TRBV5-1 to TRBJ2-1; 13 positions agree with TRBD2. CDR3 length: 14 residues. Germline V gene data show CDR1 as SGHRS and CDR2 as YFSETQ. J was trimmed by 8 bases and V by 4 bases; bases with no gene match: 3. This CDR3 reads CASSPTSGRYEQFF. CDR3 DNA: TGCGCCAGCAGCCCGACTAGCGGGAGGTATGAGCAGTTCTTC. Using reference TRBV5-1 and TRBJ2-1 for the parts outside the CDR3, the full variable domain is KAGVTQTPRYLIKTRGQQVTLSCSPISGHRSVSWYQQTPGQGLQFLFEYFSETQRNKGNFPGRFSGRQFSNSRSEMNVSTLELGDSALYLCASSPTSGRYEQFFGPGTRLTVL.

The chain joins TRBV5-4 to TRBJ2-2; D may be TRBD2 (6 bases). V dropped 2 bases and J dropped 5 bases, with 10 bases sitting between them. Looked up from germline, CDR1 is SGHNT and CDR2 is YYREEE (reference sequence). The CDR3 runs 14 residues. CDR3 sequence (DNA): TGTGCCAGCAGCTTTAGGGCGGGGACCGGGGAGCTGTTTTTT. Amino acids: CASSFRAGTGELFF.

This chain uses TRBV12-3 or TRBV12-4 with TRBJ2-3; tentatively, D is TRBD1 (6 bases). The CDR3 is made up of 14 amino acids. The V gene lost 4 bases and the J gene lost 2 bases, with 10 bases spanning the gap. In nucleotides, the CDR3 is TGTGCCAGCAGTTCGGACAGAACCACAGATACGCAGTATTTT. The encoded protein is CASSSDRTTDTQYF.